Each of the 14 T cell receptor beta chains below was sequenced from the same sample in a study of human T cells and chemical hapten exposure. Time point described: patch test 3, about 24 weeks after DPC sensitization. Treatment reported: therapeutic diphenylcyclopropenone sensitization with weekly scalp DPC. Before extraction, the whole blood was not fractionated, and total RNA was taken from it. TCRdb redid the calling of the RACE reads with MiXCR, one entry per CDR3 protein. The sample holds over 35,000 distinct CDR3 sequences; roughly an eighth are singletons and the top ten take roughly 2%. The sample was whole blood, taken in connection with sensitization to the hapten diphenylcyclopropenone (DPC). The receptors originated from a woman aged 40 to 55 with alopecia areata. Some clones in this sample may be carry-over from other donors' samples.

J is TRBJ2-1 and V is TRBV7-2, with TRBD1 as a possible D gene (6 bases). Germline V gene data show CDR1 as SGHTA and CDR2 as FQGNSA. This CDR3 spans 14 amino acids. V gave up 5 bases and J gave up 13 bases, with 21 bases separating them. CDR3 region: CASSQYFPQGQQFF. CDR3 coding DNA: TGTGCCAGCAGCCAATATTTCCCACAGGGTCAACAGTTCTTC.

The chain is built from TRBV24-1 and TRBJ1-2; D unclear. The length of the CDR3 is 13 residues. CDR1 is KGHDR, CDR2 SFDVKD, per germline. V lost 2 bases and J 4 bases, leaving 7 bases between the germline ends. Here the CDR3 reads CATSDSPLYGYTF. The CDR3 DNA follows: TGTGCCACCAGTGATTCCCCCCTCTATGGCTACACCTTC.

V is TRBV20-1 and J is TRBJ1-1, with TRBD1 as a possible D gene (6 bases). This CDR3 spans 14 amino acids. Germline V gene sequence: CDR1 DFQATT, CDR2 SNEGSKA (reference sequence). Trimming left V 4 bases short and J 5 bases short, with 17 bases between. This chain's CDR3 is CSAIRRGARTEAFF. The CDR3 region has the DNA TGCAGTGCTATAAGAAGGGGGGCCCGGACTGAAGCTTTCTTT.

This chain joins TRBV20-1 and TRBJ2-7; 11 bases match TRBD1. V lost 6 bases, J lost 0 bases, and 4 bases stayed unmatched. CDR1 is DFQATT and CDR2 is SNEGSKA in the germline V gene (reference sequence). The CDR3 consists of 14 residues. CDR3 amino acids: CSAGGQGGSYEQYF. For the CDR3, the DNA is TGCAGTGCCGGGGGACAGGGGGGCTCCTACGAGCAGTACTTC.

The sample holds a few counts of this clonotype. The chain employs TRBV4-1 and TRBJ1-5, with unresolved D. Germline values: CDR1 MGHRA, CDR2 YSYEKL. Deletions cut 8 bases from V and 0 bases from J, with 14 bases between. The CDR3 has 15 amino acids. In DNA, the CDR3 is TGCGCCAGCTCGGTGGCGGACTATAGCAATCAGCCCCAGCATTTT. Its protein product is CASSVADYSNQPQHF.

This clonotype was counted only a few times. The chain joins TRBV28 to TRBJ2-7, with D possibly being TRBD1 (6 bases). Trimming left V 6 bases short and J 1 base short, with 10 bases between. This CDR3 contains 13 residues. Per the germline V gene, CDR1 is MDHEN and CDR2 is SYDVKM. The CDR3 loop is CASRGTGSYEQYF. In nucleotides, the CDR3 is TGTGCCAGCAGGGGTACAGGGTCCTACGAGCAGTACTTC.

This clonotype turned up a few times. The J gene is TRBJ1-1, the V gene TRBV28, with TRBD1 matching 7 bases. The V and J ends lost 0 bases and 9 bases, in that order; junction bases with no gene match: 1. The CDR3 extends over 12 amino acids. Germline V gives CDR1 MDHEN, CDR2 SYDVKM. CDR3 in DNA: TGTGCCAGCAGTTTATGGGGACAGCAAGCTTTCTTT. Protein product: CASSLWGQQAFF.

This clonotype was seen many times. The rearrangement links TRBV9 to TRBJ2-1, with D perhaps being TRBD1 or TRBD2 (5 bases each). The CDR3 is 14 amino acids. The ends were cut back, 4 bases at V and 5 bases at J, with 13 bases in the middle. Germline V gene sequence: CDR1 SGDLS, CDR2 YYNGEE. The CDR3 loop is CASSTGRLDNEQFF. The CDR3 DNA is TGTGCCAGCAGCACGGGACGCCTTGACAATGAGCAGTTCTTC.

This chain links TRBV11-2 with TRBJ2-3; tentatively, D is TRBD1 or TRBD2 (5 bases each). V was trimmed by 5 bases and J by 2 bases, leaving 8 bases between them. Germline V lookup: CDR1 SGHAT, CDR2 FQNNGV. There are 13 residues in the CDR3. For the CDR3, the DNA is TGTGCCAGCAGCCGGGGCTACACAGATACGCAGTATTTT. Residues: CASSRGYTDTQYF.

The table lists this clonotype with a few counts. The chain combines TRBV18 with TRBJ1-1, with D hard to call. CDR1 and CDR2 from the germline V gene are KGHSH and LQKENI. Trimming cost V 2 bases and J 7 bases, with 8 bases left between them. The CDR3 totals 12 residues. This CDR3 reads CASSPSQFEAFF. In DNA form, the CDR3 reads TGTGCCAGCTCACCAAGTCAATTTGAAGCTTTCTTT.

This clonotype came up many times. The rearrangement uses TRBV18 and TRBJ2-3, with D possibly TRBD2 on 6 matching bases. Germline V gene lookup returns CDR1 KGHSH and CDR2 LQKENI. Trimming took 6 bases from V and 5 from J, leaving 9 bases between them. This CDR3 has 12 residues. CDR3 sequence (DNA): TGTGCCAGCTCTGACGGGGGAGATACGCAGTATTTT. Residues: CASSDGGDTQYF.

Only a few counts were recorded for this clonotype. V usage is TRBV20-1 and J usage is TRBJ2-3; 7 bases align to TRBD2. Trimming cost V 3 bases and J 1 base; bases outside gene matches: 4. CDR3 length: 14 amino acids. Germline loops: CDR1 DFQATT, CDR2 SNEGSKA (reference sequence). The CDR3 region is CSASREGGTDTQYF. The CDR3 nucleotides are TGCAGTGCTAGCAGGGAGGGAGGCACAGATACGCAGTATTTT.

The table lists this clonotype with many counts. The gene calls are TRBV11-2 and TRBJ2-5; the D is unclear. The V gene lost 2 bases and the J gene lost 5 bases, with 9 bases spanning the gap. The CDR3 contains 13 residues. CDR1 SGHAT and CDR2 FQNNGV come from the germline V gene. CDR3 DNA sequence: TGTGCCAGCAGCTTACCGGGCGTCGAGACCCAGTACTTC. Residues: CASSLPGVETQYF.

On this clonotype itself: This may stem from a read error, because a much larger clone lies one nucleotide away. The CDR3 loop reads CASRGTVTCEQYF. The CDR3 bases are TGTGCCAGCAGAGGGACTGTAACCTGCGAGCAGTACTTC. V and J are TRBV28 and TRBJ2-7; D is possibly TRBD2 (6 bases). The CDR3 is 13 residues long. V was cut by 6 bases and J by 6 bases, with 15 bases left in between. Per the germline V gene, CDR1 is MDHEN and CDR2 is SYDVKM.